This TCR beta chain was profiled in a study of T cells in Graves' hyperthyroidism and ophthalmopathy. Amplification of TCR beta CDR3 regions was performed using RNA transcripts as template. TCR CDR3 regions were first amplified by RT-PCR with HTBI primers. TCRdb reprocessed the multiplex PCR reads via MiXCR and lists one record per CDR3 protein. The sample consists of about 680,000 distinct CDR3 sequences, roughly 32% of them appearing once. Subjects aged 18 to 65 presented with newly diagnosed hyperthyroidism of less than 2 months' duration. The diagnoses drew upon clinical symptoms, serum thyroxine and TRAb, thyroid ultrasound and orbital computed tomography. This clonotype occurred a few times. The TCR comes from a woman aged 40 to 50 with Graves' hyperthyroidism. Sequences were obtained from blood.

CDR3 amino acids: CSAIRQGLTVTQYF. For the CDR3, the DNA is TGCAGTGCTATTAGACAGGGATTGACTGTGACCCAGTACTTC. This sequence joins TRBV20-1 and TRBJ2-5; TRBD1 aligns across 7 bases. The CDR3 is 14 amino acids. In germline, CDR1 is DFQATT, CDR2 SNEGSKA (reference sequence). Trimming took 4 bases from V and 7 from J; bases not matched to a gene: 12.